This T cell receptor (beta chain) was observed in a study of early T cells in non-severe SARS-CoV-2 infection. Study summary: Bulk RNA from unsorted whole blood was sequenced; chains were unpaired. Findings and caveats of the study: Lookups in VDJdb leaned toward anti-spike CD8 responses and missed private and CD4 specificities.

The CDR3 contains 13 residues. The V gene's germline CDR1 is LGHDT and CDR2 YNNKEL (reference sequence). J gave up 2 bases and V 4 bases, and 0 bases lay outside the gene matches. This clonotype was seen many times. Its antigen remains unknown. Unique molecular identifiers (one per individual cDNA molecule) were attached. In TCRdb, the 5' RACE reads were re-called with MiXCR into one record per CDR3 protein. The data hold about 27,000 distinct CDR3 sequences, with approximately 2.9% observed a single time. V gene TRBV3-1 combines with J gene TRBJ2-5; TRBD1 matches 8 bases. Sequenced: whole blood. This clonotype originated in an adult who was a healthcare worker with PCR-confirmed SARS-CoV-2 infection or an uninfected control (not recorded which). CDR3 residues: CASSRQGQETQYF. CDR3 in DNA: TGTGCCAGCAGCCGACAGGGGCAAGAGACCCAGTACTTC.